These T cell receptor beta chains were read from a single sample in a study of CD8+ T cells in alopecia areata. Clones were sequenced by immunoSEQ multiplex PCR, and TCRdb holds only the in-frame ones, with some missing. The table shows about 200,000 clones, with roughly two fifths occurring only once. This specimen consisted of CD4+ T cells sorted from blood, obtained between weeks 30 and 35, from a patient treated with tofacitinib. The receptors originated from a human donor with alopecia areata. CDR3s include the opening cysteine and the closing phenylalanine or tryptophan. Each record gives: clone size, V gene, CDR3 protein. Expanded clones are given a class, and other clones once, few, many or no size at all.

few,TRBV6-6,CAIRYGTGAYEQYF
-,TRBV6-5,CASSYGQQNSPLHF
-,TRBV29-1,CSVTGGGSNEKLFF
few,TRBV29-1,CSVEIVQGQPQHF
few,TRBV29-1,CSVRDPAFF
few,TRBV14,CASSDLTGQHYNEQFF
few,TRBV30,CAWSGPPSGLPYEQYF
-,TRBV10-3,CAISETDRQETQYF
-,TRBV4-1,CASSLGTLQVETQYF
few,TRBV28,CASSTPSTDTQYF
few,TRBV7-9,CASSPRAGMGEQYF